Described below is a single T cell receptor beta chain sequence and its context. The record originates from a study of patients and donors after allogeneic stem cell transplantation. V dropped 8 bases and J dropped 1; count of bases not matched to a gene: 4. The germline V gene has CDR1 MNHNS and CDR2 SASEGT. This CDR3 is 13 amino acids long. TCRdb re-called the RT-PCR reads with MiXCR, one entry per CDR3 protein. The profile covers some 960,000 distinct CDR3 sequences, with approximately 19% appearing a single time and around 6% taken by the ten largest. The clonotype originates from a human donor who was either an allogeneic HSCT recipient or a stem cell or donor lymphocyte infusion donor (not recorded which). It is not recorded whose cells these are; they may come from a transplant donor. The specimen sequenced was blood, either unsorted or a sorted T cell fraction (not recorded which). The V and J genes are TRBV6-1 and TRBJ1-1, with 7 bases lining up with TRBD1. The CDR3 region has the DNA TGTGCCAGCGAGGGGGCGCGGAACACTGAAGCTTTCTTT. It codes for CASEGARNTEAFF.